This T cell receptor beta chain comes out of a study of T cells in Graves' hyperthyroidism and ophthalmopathy. Study outcomes and limitations: Most thyroid clonotypes expanded above 0.001 appeared in blood too. Stable hyperthyroidism was told apart from ophthalmopathy by a model built on 13 V-J features.

Deletions cut 6 bases from V and 3 bases from J, with 11 bases between. The CDR3 runs 12 residues. The V gene's germline CDR1 is SQVTM and CDR2 ANQGSEA. On this clonotype itself: Its target is unknown.

The authors deemed Graves' hyperthyroidism stable absent ophthalmopathy progression within 18 months. Diagnosing involved the use of clinical symptoms, serum thyroxine and TRAb, thyroid ultrasound and orbital computed tomography. Amplified TCR beta CDR3 regions came from RNA transcripts. The TCR CDR3 was amplified in a first-round RT-PCR using the HTBI primer set. TCRdb analysed the multiplex PCR reads with MiXCR anew, one entry per CDR3 protein. The sample holds approximately 560,000 distinct CDR3 sequences, 46% seen once. Sequenced sample: peripheral blood or thyroid tissue (not recorded which). This chain links TRBV29-1 with TRBJ1-2; D not certain. The sequence derives from a woman between 18 and 29 years old with Graves' hyperthyroidism. The CDR3 sequence: CSVTPGDYGYTF. The CDR3 coding sequence is TGCAGCGTGACCCCGGGAGACTATGGCTACACCTTC. The complete variable domain, with remaining parts taken from reference TRBV29-1 and TRBJ1-2, reads SAVISQKPSRDICQRGTSLTIQCQVDSQVTMMFWYRQQPGQSLTLIATANQGSEATYESGFVIDKFPISRPNLTFSTLTVSNMSPEDSSIYLCSVTPGDYGYTFGSGTRLTVV.